The clone carrying this T cell receptor beta chain has just one count. Its antigen remains unknown. This sample is part of a study of cytomegalovirus exposure and HLA in healthy donors. In the study overall: A prior analysis found about 120 million unique TCR beta sequences from around 180 million T cells.

Study results and limitations: As a later analysis showed, several of the most significant clusters appeared to be linked to common viral pathogens. Beyond CMV serostatus, there was no information to go on about immune exposure. TCR beta V- and J-gene trimming was later associated with a missense DCLRE1C variant.

The study ran its PCR with 60 Vbeta and 13 Jbeta primers. Using immunoSEQ multiplex PCR, the repertoire was profiled, and TCRdb retains in-frame clones only, with some absent. The data contain some 220,000 clones, 77% of them singletons. The receptor was derived from a woman aged 55-69 years in good health and CMV-seropositive. The source material was PBMCs.

CDR3 in amino acids: CASSSTENYGYTF. The CDR3 region has the DNA TGTGCCAGCAGCTCGACAGAGAACTATGGCTACACCTTC. J is TRBJ1-2 and V is TRBV28, with a tentative D call TRBD1 (5 bases). Per germline, CDR1 MDHEN and CDR2 SYDVKM. Trimming removed 6 bases at V and 2 bases at J, with 10 bases between. The CDR3 has 13 residues.